This TCR beta chain was sequenced in a study of T cells in Graves' hyperthyroidism and ophthalmopathy. Many counts were recorded for this clonotype. The source material, RNA transcripts, was used to amplify TCR beta CDR3 regions. HTBI primers were the set used in a first-round RT-PCR of the TCR CDR3. TCRdb redid the calling of the multiplex PCR reads with MiXCR, one entry per CDR3 protein. Of roughly 750,000 distinct CDR3 sequences listed, about 15% are singletons. V dropped 4 bases and J dropped 6 bases, with 18 bases sitting between them. The CDR3 has 15 amino acids. CDR1 is LGHDT and CDR2 is YNNKEL in the germline V gene (reference sequence). Those with hyperthyroidism were 18 to 65 years old, newly diagnosed, and ill for under 2 months.

Specimen: blood. The J gene is TRBJ1-1, the V gene TRBV3-1, with D possibly TRBD1 on 5 matching bases. The clonotype comes from a man between 18 and 35 years old with Graves' hyperthyroidism. CDR3 DNA: TGTGCCAGCAGCCCGAATAACAGACAGAAACCTGAAGCTTTCTTT. This encodes CASSPNNRQKPEAFF.